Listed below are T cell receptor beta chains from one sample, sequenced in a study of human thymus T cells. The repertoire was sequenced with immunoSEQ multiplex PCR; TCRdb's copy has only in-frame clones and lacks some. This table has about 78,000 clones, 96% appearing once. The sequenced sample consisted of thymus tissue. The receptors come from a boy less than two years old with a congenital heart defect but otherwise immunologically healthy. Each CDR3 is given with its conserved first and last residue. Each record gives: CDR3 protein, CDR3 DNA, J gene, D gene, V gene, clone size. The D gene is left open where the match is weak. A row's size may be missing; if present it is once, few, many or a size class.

CASSESVRTYEQYF | TGTGCCAGCAGTGAAAGTGTCCGGACCTACGAGCAGTACTTC | TRBJ2-7 | . | TRBV6-1 | .
CASSDLPRDRPIMNTEAFF | TGCGCCAGCAGTGACCTCCCCCGGGACAGACCCATCATGAACACTGAAGCTTTCTTT | TRBJ1-1 | TRBD1 | TRBV10-2 | .
CASSSPGNPNTEAFF | TGTGCCAGCAGCTCTCCAGGGAATCCAAACACTGAAGCTTTCTTT | TRBJ1-1 | . | TRBV5-8 | .
CASREASGRFTYEQYF | TGCGCCAGCAGGGAAGCTAGCGGGAGGTTTACCTACGAGCAGTACTTC | TRBJ2-7 | TRBD2 | TRBV5-1 | .
CASSQDLPGTLEDTEAFF | TGTGCCAGCAGCCAAGATTTGCCCGGGACCCTTGAGGACACTGAAGCTTTCTTT | TRBJ1-1 | . | TRBV4-2 | .
CAWSVRDHKETQYF | TGTGCCTGGAGCGTCAGAGACCATAAAGAGACCCAGTACTTC | TRBJ2-5 | . | TRBV30 | .
CASSLFPPRDSRLDEQFF | TGTGCCAGCAGCTTGTTCCCCCCTCGGGACTCCCGCCTCGATGAGCAGTTCTTC | TRBJ2-1 | . | TRBV5-6 | .
CASSIRDRGLEETQYF | TGTGCCAGTAGTATAAGGGACAGGGGGCTAGAAGAGACCCAGTACTTC | TRBJ2-5 | TRBD1 | TRBV19 | .
CASSSETGTSGRAAYNEQFF | TGCGCCAGCAGCTCGGAGACCGGGACTAGCGGGAGGGCCGCCTACAATGAGCAGTTCTTC | TRBJ2-1 | TRBD2 | TRBV5-1 | .
CASSGNIGRSPLHF | TGTGCCAGCAGCGGGAATATCGGTCGTTCACCCCTCCACTTT | TRBJ1-6 | . | TRBV27 | .
CASSGDGPDTQYF | TGTGCCAGCAGTGGGGACGGCCCCGATACGCAGTATTTT | TRBJ2-3 | . | TRBV28 | .
CVRWWSLNTEAFF | TGTGTGAGATGGTGGAGTCTGAACACTGAAGCTTTCTTT | TRBJ1-1 | . | TRBV30 | .
CASSERVGRETQYF | TGTGCCAGCAGTGAACGGGTGGGCAGGGAGACCCAGTACTTC | TRBJ2-5 | . | TRBV6-1 | .
CASSFRDSSYNEQFF | TGTGCCAGCAGCTTTAGGGACTCATCCTACAATGAGCAGTTCTTC | TRBJ2-1 | . | TRBV7-6 | .
CASKTQGGYGYTF | TGTGCCAGTAAAACACAAGGCGGCTATGGCTACACCTTC | TRBJ1-2 | . | TRBV19 | few